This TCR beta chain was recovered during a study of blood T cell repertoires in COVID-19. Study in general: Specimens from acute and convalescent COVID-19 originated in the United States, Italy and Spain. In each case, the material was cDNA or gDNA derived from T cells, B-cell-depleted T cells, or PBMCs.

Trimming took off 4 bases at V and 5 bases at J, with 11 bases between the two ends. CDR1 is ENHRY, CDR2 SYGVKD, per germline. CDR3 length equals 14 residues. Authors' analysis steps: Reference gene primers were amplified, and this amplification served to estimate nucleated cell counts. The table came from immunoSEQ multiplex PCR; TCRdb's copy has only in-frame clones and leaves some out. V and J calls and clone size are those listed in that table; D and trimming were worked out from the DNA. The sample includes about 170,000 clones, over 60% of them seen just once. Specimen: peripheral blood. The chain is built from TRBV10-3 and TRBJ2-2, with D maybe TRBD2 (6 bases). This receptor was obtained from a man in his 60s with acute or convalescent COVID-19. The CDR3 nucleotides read TGTGCCATCAGTGGTGGTGGGGGGACCGGGGAGCTGTTTTTT. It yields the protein CAISGGGGTGELFF.